The present TCR beta chain was sequenced within a study of T-cell reconstitution after alpha-beta-depleted transplantation in children. After removal of 5 bases from V and 5 bases from J, the junction contained 15 bases not matched to a gene. CDR3 length: 15 amino acids. From germline, CDR1 is DFQATT and CDR2 SNEGSKA (reference sequence). The sample holds many counts of this clonotype. Library preparation (for TCRbeta) was performed with unique molecular identifiers. Via MiXCR, TCRdb re-called the PCR reads, giving one row per CDR3 protein. The sample yields 130,000 to 150,000 distinct CDR3 sequences, about 9% seen once.

This chain connects TRBV20-1 to TRBJ2-7, with TRBD2 matching 7 bases. Sequencing was performed on PBMCs, mostly from graft donor cells, taken 180 days after TCRalphabeta/CD19-depleted stem cell transplant. The clonotype was recovered from a female patient aged 2-10 years who had a stem cell transplant for congenital amegakaryocytic thrombocytopenia, so the T cells may come from the graft donor. The CDR3 protein is CSASLARVFNDEQYF. CDR3 DNA sequence: TGCAGTGCTTCACTAGCGAGGGTATTCAACGACGAGCAGTACTTC.